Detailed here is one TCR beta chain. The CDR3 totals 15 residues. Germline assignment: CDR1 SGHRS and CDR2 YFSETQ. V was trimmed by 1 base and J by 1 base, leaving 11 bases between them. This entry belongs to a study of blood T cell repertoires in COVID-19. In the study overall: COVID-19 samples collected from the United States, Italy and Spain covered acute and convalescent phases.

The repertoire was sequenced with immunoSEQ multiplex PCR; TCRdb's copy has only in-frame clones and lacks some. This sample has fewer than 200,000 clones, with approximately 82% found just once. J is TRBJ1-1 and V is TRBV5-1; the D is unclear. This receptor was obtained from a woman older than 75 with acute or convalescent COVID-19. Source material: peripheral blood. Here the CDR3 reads CASSLLSSSNTEAFF. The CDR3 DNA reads TGCGCCAGCAGCTTGTTGTCGTCTTCGAACACTGAAGCTTTCTTT.